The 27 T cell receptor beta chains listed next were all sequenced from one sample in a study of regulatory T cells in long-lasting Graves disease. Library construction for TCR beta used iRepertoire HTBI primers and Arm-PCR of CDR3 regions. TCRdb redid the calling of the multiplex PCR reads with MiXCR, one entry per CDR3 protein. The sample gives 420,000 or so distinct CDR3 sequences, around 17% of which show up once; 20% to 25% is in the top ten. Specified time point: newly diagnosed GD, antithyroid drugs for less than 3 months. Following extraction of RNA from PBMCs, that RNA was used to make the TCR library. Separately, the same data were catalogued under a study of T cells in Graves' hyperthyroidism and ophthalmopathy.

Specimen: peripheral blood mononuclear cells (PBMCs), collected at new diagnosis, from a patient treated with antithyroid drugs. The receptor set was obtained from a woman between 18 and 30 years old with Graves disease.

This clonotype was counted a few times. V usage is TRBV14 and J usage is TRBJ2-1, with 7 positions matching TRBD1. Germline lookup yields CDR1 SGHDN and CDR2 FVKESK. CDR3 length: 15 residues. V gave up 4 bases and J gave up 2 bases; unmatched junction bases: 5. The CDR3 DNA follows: TGTGCCAGCAGCCGAGGGACAGACCCCTACAATGAGCAGTTCTTC. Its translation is CASSRGTDPYNEQFF. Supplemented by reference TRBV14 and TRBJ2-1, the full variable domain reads EAGVTQFPSHSVIEKGQTVTLRCDPISGHDNLYWYRRVMGKEIKFLLHFVKESKQDESGMPNNRFLAERTGGTYSTLKVQPAELEDSGVYFCASSRGTDPYNEQFFGPGTRLTVL.

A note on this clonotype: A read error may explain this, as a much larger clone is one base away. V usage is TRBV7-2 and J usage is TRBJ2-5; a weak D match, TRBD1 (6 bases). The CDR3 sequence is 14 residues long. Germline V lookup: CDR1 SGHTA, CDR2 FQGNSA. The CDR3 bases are TGTGCCAGCAGCTTAGGGCCAGGGGCGGAGACCCATTACTTC. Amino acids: CASSLGPGAETHYF.

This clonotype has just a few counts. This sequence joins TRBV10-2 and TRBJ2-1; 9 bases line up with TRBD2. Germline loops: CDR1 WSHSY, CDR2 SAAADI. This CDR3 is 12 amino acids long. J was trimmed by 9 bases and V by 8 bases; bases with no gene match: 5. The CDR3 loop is CASGSGSGEQFF. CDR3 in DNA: TGCGCCAGCGGTAGCGGGAGCGGTGAGCAGTTCTTC.

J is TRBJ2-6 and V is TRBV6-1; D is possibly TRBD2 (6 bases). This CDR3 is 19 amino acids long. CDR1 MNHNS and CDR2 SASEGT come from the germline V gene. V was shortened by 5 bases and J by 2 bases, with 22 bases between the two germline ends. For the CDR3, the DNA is TGTGCCAGCAGTCTGGGGGGATCAGGACTTAATCCTGGGGCCAACGTCCTGACTTTC. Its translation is CASSLGGSGLNPGANVLTF.

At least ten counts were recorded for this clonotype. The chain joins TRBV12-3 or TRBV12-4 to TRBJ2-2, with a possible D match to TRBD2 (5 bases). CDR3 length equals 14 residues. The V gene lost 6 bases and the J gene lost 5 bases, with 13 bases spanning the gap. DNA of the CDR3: TGTGCCAGCAGGCTTAAGCGGAGAACCGGGGAGCTGTTTTTT. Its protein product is CASRLKRRTGELFF.

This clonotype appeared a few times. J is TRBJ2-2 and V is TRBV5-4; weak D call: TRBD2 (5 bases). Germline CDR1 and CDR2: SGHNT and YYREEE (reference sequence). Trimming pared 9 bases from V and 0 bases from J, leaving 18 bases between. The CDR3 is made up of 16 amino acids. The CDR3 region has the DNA TGTGCCACCTTCCCCAGGACTTCCTCGAACACCGGGGAGCTGTTTTTT. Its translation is CATFPRTSSNTGELFF.

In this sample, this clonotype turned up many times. The CDR3 here is CASSVDRDTEAFF. Here the CDR3 DNA reads TGTGCCAGCAGTGTGGACAGGGACACTGAAGCTTTCTTT. J is TRBJ1-1 and V is TRBV6-1, with TRBD1 matching 8 bases. V lost 4 bases to trimming and J lost 3 bases; unmatched junction nucleotides: 1. The CDR3 extends over 13 amino acids. The germline gives CDR1 MNHNS, CDR2 SASEGT.

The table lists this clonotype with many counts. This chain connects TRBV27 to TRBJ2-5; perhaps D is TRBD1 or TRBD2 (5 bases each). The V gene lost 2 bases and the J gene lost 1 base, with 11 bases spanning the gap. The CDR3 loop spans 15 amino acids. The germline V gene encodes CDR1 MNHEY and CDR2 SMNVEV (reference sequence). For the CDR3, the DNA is TGTGCCAGCAGTTTAGGGGGTGTGGCCCAAGAGACCCAGTACTTC. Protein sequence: CASSLGGVAQETQYF.

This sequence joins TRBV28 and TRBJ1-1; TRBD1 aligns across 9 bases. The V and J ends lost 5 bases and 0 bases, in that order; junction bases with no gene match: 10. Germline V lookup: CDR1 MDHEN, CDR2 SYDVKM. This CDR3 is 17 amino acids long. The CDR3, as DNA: TGTGCCAGCAGTCTACTGGACAGGGGAGGTGTGAACACTGAAGCTTTCTTT. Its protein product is CASSLLDRGGVNTEAFF.

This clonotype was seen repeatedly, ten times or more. The CDR3 sequence: CSARGALAGVSSYEQYF. The CDR3 DNA sequence: TGCAGTGCTAGAGGAGCGCTAGCGGGAGTCAGCTCCTACGAGCAGTACTTC. V usage is TRBV20-1 and J usage is TRBJ2-7; TRBD2 aligns across 10 bases. The germline CDR1 and CDR2 sequences are DFQATT and SNEGSKA (reference sequence). The CDR3 spans 17 residues. V lost 1 base and J lost 0; bases outside the gene matches: 9.

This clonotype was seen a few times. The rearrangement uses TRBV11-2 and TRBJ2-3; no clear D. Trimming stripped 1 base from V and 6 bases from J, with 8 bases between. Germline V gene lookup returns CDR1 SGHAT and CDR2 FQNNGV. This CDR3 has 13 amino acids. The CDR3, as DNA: TGTGCCAGCAGCTTAGTATACGTGGATACGCAGTATTTT. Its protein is CASSLVYVDTQYF. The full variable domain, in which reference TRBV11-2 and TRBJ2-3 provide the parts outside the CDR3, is EAGVAQSPRYKIIEKRQSVAFWCNPISGHATLYWYQQILGQGPKLLIQFQNNGVVDDSQLPKDRFSAERLKGVDSTLKIQPAKLEDSAVYLCASSLVYVDTQYFGPGTRLTVL.

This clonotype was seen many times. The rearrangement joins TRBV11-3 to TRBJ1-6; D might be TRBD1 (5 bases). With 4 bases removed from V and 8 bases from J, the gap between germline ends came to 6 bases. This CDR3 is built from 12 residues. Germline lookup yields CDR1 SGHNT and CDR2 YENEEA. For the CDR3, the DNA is TGTGCCAGCAGCTGGGGGGATTCACCCCTCCACTTT. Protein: CASSWGDSPLHF.

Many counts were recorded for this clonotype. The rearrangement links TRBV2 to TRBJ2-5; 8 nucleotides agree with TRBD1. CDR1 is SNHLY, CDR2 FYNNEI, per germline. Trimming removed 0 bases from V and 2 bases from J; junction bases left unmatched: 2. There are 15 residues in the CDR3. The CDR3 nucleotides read TGTGCCAGCAGTGAAGCGCGGACAGGGCAAGAGACCCAGTACTTC. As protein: CASSEARTGQETQYF.

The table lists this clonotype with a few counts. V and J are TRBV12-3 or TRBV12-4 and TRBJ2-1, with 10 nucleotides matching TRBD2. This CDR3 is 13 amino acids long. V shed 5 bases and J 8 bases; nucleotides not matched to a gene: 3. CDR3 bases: TGTGCCAGCAGTCCTAGCGGGAGCCATGAGCAGTTCTTC. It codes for CASSPSGSHEQFF.

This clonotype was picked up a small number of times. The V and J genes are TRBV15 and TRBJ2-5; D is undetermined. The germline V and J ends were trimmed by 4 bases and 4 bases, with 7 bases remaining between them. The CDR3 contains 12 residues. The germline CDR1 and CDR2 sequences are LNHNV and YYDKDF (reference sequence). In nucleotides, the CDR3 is TGTGCCACCAGCATTTTGAGAGAGACCCAGTACTTC. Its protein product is CATSILRETQYF.

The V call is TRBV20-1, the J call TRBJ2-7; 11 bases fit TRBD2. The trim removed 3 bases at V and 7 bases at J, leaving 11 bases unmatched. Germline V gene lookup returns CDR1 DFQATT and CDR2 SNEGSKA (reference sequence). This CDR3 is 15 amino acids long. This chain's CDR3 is CSASYLAGGPEEQYF. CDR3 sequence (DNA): TGCAGTGCTAGTTATCTAGCGGGAGGCCCTGAGGAGCAGTACTTC.

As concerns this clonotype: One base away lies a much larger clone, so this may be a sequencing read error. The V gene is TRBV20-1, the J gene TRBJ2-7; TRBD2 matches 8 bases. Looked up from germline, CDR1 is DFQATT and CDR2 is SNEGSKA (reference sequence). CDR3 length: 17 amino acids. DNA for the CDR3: TGCGGTGCTAGGAGCCTTAGGAGAGCGGGAGTGTCCTACGAGCAGTACTTC. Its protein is CGARSLRRAGVSYEQYF.

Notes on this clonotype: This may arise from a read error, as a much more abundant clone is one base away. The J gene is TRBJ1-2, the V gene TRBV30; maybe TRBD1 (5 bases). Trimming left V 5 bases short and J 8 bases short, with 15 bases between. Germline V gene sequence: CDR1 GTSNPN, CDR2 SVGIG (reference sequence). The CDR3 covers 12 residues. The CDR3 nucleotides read TGTGCCTGGGATGGGCAGGGTGGCGGCTACACCTTC. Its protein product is CAWDGQGGGYTF.

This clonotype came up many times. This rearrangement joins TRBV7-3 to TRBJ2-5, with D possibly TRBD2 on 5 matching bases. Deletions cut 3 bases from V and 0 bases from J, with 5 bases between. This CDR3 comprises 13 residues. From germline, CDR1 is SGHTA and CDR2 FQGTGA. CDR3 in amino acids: CASSLTNQETQYF. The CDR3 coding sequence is TGTGCCAGCAGCTTGACTAACCAAGAGACCCAGTACTTC.

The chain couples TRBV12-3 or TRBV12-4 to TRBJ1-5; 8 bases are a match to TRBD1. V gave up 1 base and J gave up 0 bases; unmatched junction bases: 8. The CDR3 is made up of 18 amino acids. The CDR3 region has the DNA TGTGCCAGCAGTTTAGGGACAGGGAGCCCTCTTAGCAATCAGCCCCAGCATTTT. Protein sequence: CASSLGTGSPLSNQPQHF.

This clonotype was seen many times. CDR3 nucleotides: TGTGCCAGCAGCCCTAGCGGGAGGGCCTCGTACGAGCAGTACTTC. Its translation is CASSPSGRASYEQYF. This rearrangement joins TRBV28 to TRBJ2-7; 12 bases are a match to TRBD2. This CDR3 spans 15 amino acids. V was clipped by 6 bases and J by 4 bases; unmatched bases: 7. Germline V lookup: CDR1 MDHEN, CDR2 SYDVKM.

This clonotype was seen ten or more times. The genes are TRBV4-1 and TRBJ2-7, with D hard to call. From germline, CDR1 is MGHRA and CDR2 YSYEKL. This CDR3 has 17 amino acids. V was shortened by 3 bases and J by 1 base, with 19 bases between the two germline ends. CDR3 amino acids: CASSHNQSPSPSYEQYF. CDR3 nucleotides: TGCGCCAGCAGCCACAATCAGAGTCCCTCTCCATCCTACGAGCAGTACTTC.

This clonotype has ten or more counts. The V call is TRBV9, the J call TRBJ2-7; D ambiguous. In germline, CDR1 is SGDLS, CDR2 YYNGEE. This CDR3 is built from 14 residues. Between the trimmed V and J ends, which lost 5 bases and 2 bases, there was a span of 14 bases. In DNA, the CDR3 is TGTGCCAGCAGTTCGGGCTCTGTTGCCTACGAGCAGTACTTC. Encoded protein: CASSSGSVAYEQYF.

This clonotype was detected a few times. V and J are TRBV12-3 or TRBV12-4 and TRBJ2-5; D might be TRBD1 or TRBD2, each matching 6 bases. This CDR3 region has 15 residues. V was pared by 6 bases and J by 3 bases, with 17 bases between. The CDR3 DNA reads TGTGCCAGCAGCCCCGGGGGCCGAGGAGAAGAGACCCAGTACTTC. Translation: CASSPGGRGEETQYF.

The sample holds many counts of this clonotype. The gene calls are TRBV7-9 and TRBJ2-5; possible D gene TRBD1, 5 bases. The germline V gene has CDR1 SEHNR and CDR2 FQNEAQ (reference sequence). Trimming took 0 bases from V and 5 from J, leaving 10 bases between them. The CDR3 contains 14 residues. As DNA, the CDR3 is TGTGCCAGCAGCTTAGCGGTAGGGGTCGAGACCCAGTACTTC. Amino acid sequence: CASSLAVGVETQYF.

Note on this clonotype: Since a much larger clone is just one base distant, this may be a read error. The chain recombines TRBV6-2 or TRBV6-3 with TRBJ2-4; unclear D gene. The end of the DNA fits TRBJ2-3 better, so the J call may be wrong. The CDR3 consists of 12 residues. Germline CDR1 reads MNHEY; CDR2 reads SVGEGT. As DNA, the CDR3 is TGTGCCAGCAGCCCCAGTTGGGATAAGCAGTATTTT. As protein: CASSPSWDKQYF.

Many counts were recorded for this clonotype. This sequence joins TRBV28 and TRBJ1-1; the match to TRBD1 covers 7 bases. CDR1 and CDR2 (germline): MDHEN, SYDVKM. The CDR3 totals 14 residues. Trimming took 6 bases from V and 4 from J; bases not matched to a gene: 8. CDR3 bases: TGTGCCAGCAGCTCCGCAGGGGGGGGCACTGAAGCTTTCTTT. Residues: CASSSAGGGTEAFF.